This T cell receptor (beta chain) was retrieved from a study of blood T cell repertoires in COVID-19. About the research overall: From the United States, Italy and Spain came samples of acute and convalescent COVID-19. The cDNA or gDNA used as material had been derived from T cells, B-cell-depleted T cells, or PBMCs.

Germline V CDR1 and CDR2: LNHDA, SQIVND (reference sequence). The CDR3 runs to 12 residues. The V and J ends lost 5 bases and 2 bases respectively, with 6 bases between them. Methods used by the authors: Estimated nucleated cell counts came from reference gene primer amplification. The data were produced by immunoSEQ multiplex PCR, yet TCRdb's version contains in-frame clones alone and is incomplete. The DNA gave D and trimming, while V, J and clone size come from that table. The sample shows more than 65,000 clones, 80% to 85% of them seen only once. The V gene is TRBV19, the J gene TRBJ1-2, with D uncertain. Sequenced: peripheral blood. The sequence derives from a woman in her 70s with acute or convalescent COVID-19. The DNA for the CDR3 is TGTGCCAGTAGTGTGTCAAACTATGGCTACACCTTC. Protein product: CASSVSNYGYTF. Full variable domain (outside the CDR3, taken from reference TRBV19 and TRBJ1-2): DGGITQSPKYLFRKEGQNVTLSCEQNLNHDAMYWYRQDPGQGLRLIYYSQIVNDFQKGDIAEGYSVSREKKESFPLTVTSAQKNPTAFYLCASSVSNYGYTFGSGTRLTVV.